The 5 T cell receptor beta chains below all came from one sample that was sequenced in a study of cytomegalovirus exposure and HLA in healthy donors (dated by TCRdb to the late 2010s). Library preparation was by the immunoSEQ multiplex PCR assay. In TCRdb, the immuneACCESS table is reduced to in-frame sequences with V and J assigned. These tables do not hold every clone; where another copy was compared, an unresolved V gene accounts for under half, and the others remain unexplained. Within this sample are hundreds of thousands of clones, with 80% to 85% of them counted one time only. Around 15% of the sample is held by the ten biggest clonotypes. Sequenced: PBMCs. Source of these receptors: a woman in her 30s in good health and CMV-seropositive.

This clone was recorded a few times. The CDR3 loop is CASRDDTYEQYF. The CDR3 DNA sequence: TGCGCCAGCAGGGATGATACCTACGAGCAGTACTTC. The J gene is TRBJ2-7, the V gene TRBV5-1; D gene ambiguous. The ends were cut back, 5 bases at V and 2 bases at J, with 8 bases in the middle. Germline V gives CDR1 SGHRS, CDR2 YFSETQ. The CDR3 consists of 12 residues.

This sequence joins TRBV15 and TRBJ2-3; D unclear. CDR3 length: 14 residues. Trimming took off 1 base at V and 0 bases at J, with 5 bases between the two ends. CDR1 and CDR2 from the germline V gene are LNHNV and YYDKDF (reference sequence). The CDR3 region has the DNA TGTGCCACCAGCAGAGTTGCGAGCACAGATACGCAGTATTTT. It encodes CATSRVASTDTQYF.

The chain couples TRBV6-5 to TRBJ2-1, with TRBD2 as a possible D gene (6 bases). Germline values: CDR1 MNHEY, CDR2 SVGAGI. V was pared by 7 bases and J by 4 bases, with 8 bases between. The length of the CDR3 is 12 residues. The CDR3 DNA follows: TGTGCCAGCATAAGCGGGTACAATGAGCAGTTCTTC. Amino acids: CASISGYNEQFF.

This clone came up once. The chain uses TRBV14 and TRBJ2-7, with 11 bases identical to TRBD2. The J call may be incorrect, as the DNA end agrees better with TRBJ2-1. This CDR3 contains 15 residues. The germline gives CDR1 SGHDN, CDR2 FVKESK. CDR3 residues: CASSFSGRARYEQFF. The CDR3 bases are TGTGCCAGCAGCTTTAGCGGGAGGGCCCGGTATGAGCAGTTCTTC.

This clone has a handful of counts. This chain links TRBV5-1 with TRBJ2-7, with D maybe TRBD1 (5 bases). Germline V gene data show CDR1 as SGHRS and CDR2 as YFSETQ. The CDR3 covers 14 residues. Deletions cut 4 bases from V and 6 bases from J, with 17 bases between. CDR3 in DNA: TGCGCCAGCAGCCTGAAATTGCAGGGTACCGAGCAGTACTTC. Translating it yields CASSLKLQGTEQYF.